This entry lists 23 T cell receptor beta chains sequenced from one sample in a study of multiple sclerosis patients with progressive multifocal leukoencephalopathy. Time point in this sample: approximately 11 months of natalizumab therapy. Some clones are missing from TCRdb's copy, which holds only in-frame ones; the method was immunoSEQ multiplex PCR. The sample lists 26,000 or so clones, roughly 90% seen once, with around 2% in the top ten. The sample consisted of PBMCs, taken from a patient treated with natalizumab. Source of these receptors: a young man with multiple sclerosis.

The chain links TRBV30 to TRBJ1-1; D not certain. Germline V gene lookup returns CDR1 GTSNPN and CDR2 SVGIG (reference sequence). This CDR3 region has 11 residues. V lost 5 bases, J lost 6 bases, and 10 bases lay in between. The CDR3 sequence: CAWSRASEAFF. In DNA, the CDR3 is TGTGCCTGGTCGCGCGCATCTGAAGCTTTCTTT.

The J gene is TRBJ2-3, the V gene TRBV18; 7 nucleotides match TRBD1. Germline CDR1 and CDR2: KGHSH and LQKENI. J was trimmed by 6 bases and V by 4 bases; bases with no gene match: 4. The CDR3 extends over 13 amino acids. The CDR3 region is CASSRHRGDTQYF. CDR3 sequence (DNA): TGTGCCAGCTCACGACACAGGGGTGATACGCAGTATTTT.

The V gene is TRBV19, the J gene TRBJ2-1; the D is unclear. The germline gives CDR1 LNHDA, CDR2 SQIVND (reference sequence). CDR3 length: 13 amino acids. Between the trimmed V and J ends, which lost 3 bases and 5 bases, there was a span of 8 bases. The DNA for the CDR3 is TGTGCCAGTAGTATCCGCCGGAACAATGAGCAGTTCTTC. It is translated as CASSIRRNNEQFF.

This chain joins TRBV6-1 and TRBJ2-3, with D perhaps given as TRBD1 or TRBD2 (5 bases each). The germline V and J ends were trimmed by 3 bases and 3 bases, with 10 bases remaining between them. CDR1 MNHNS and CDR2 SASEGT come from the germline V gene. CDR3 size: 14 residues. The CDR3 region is CASSDRDGTDTQYF. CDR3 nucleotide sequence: TGTGCCAGCAGTGATCGGGACGGAACAGATACGCAGTATTTT.

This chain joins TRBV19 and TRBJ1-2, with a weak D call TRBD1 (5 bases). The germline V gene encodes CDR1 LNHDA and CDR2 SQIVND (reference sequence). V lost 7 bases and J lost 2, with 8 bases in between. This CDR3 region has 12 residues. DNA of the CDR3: TGTGCCAGTACCCCAGGGAACTATGGCTACACCTTC. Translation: CASTPGNYGYTF.

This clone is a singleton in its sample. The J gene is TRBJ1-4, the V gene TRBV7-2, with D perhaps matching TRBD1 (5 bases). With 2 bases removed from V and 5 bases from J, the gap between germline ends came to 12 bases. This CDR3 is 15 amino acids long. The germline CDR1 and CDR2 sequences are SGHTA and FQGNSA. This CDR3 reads CASSLTRRQNEKLFF. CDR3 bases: TGTGCCAGCAGCTTAACTAGGAGACAGAATGAAAAACTGTTTTTT.

The CDR3 DNA sequence: TGTGCCAGCAGGACGGGCCGGCAAGAGACCCAGTACTTC. This encodes CASRTGRQETQYF. The rearrangement joins TRBV28 to TRBJ2-5; the D is unclear. V lost 6 bases, J lost 2 bases, and 10 bases lay in between. The germline V gene has CDR1 MDHEN and CDR2 SYDVKM. The CDR3 extends over 13 amino acids.

The chain's CDR3 is CASSEETGNYGYTF. In DNA form, the CDR3 reads TGTGCCAGCAGTGAAGAAACAGGGAACTATGGCTACACCTTC. The chain recombines TRBV2 with TRBJ1-2; a weak D match, TRBD1 (6 bases). Trimming removed 1 base at V and 2 bases at J, with 8 bases between. CDR3 size: 14 residues. Germline V CDR1 and CDR2: SNHLY, FYNNEI.

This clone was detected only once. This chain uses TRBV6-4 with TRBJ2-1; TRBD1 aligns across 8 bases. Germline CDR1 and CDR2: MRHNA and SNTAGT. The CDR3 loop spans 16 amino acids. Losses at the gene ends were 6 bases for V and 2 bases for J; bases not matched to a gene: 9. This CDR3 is CASSHSGTGAYNEQFF. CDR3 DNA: TGTGCCAGCAGCCACTCTGGGACAGGTGCCTACAATGAGCAGTTCTTC.

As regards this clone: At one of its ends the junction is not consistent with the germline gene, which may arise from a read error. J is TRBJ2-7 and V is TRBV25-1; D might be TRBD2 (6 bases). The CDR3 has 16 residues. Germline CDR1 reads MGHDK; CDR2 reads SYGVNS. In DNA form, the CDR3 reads TGTGCCAGCAGAGAATCCGGGACTTCTAGCTCCTACGAGCAGTACTTC. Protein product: CASRESGTSSSYEQYF.

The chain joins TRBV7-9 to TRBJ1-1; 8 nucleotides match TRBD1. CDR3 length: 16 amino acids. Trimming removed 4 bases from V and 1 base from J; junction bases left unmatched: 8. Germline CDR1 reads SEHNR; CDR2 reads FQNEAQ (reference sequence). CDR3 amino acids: CASSSFPGGQNTEAFF. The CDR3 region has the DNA TGTGCCAGCAGCTCATTCCCAGGGGGCCAGAACACTGAAGCTTTCTTT.

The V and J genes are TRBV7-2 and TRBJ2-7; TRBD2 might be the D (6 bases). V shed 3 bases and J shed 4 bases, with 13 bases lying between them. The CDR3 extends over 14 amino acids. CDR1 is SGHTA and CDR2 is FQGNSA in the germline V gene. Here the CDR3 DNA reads TGTGCCAGCAGCTTGGCGCGGGGCCTGTACGAGCAGTACTTC. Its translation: CASSLARGLYEQYF.

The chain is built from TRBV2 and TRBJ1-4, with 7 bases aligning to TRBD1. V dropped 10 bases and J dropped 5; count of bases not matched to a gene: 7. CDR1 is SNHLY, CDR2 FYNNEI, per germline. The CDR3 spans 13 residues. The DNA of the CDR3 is TGTGCCACCCACAGGGGAGAGAATGAAAAACTGTTTTTT. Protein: CATHRGENEKLFF.

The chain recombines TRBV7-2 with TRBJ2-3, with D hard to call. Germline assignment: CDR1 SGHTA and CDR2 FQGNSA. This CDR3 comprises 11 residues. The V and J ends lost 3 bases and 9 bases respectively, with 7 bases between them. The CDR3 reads CASSLRYTQYF. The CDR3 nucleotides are TGTGCCAGCAGCTTGAGATACACGCAGTATTTT.

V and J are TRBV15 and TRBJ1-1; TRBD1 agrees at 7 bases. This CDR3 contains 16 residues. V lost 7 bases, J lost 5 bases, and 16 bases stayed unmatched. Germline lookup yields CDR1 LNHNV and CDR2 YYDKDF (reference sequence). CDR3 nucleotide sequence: TGTGCCACCACTCCGATGATCAGGGGGGCAAGGACTGAAGCTTTCTTT. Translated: CATTPMIRGARTEAFF.

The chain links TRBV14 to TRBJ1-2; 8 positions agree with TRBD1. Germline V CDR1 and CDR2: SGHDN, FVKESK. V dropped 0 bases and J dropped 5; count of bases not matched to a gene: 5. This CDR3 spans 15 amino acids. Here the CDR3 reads CASSQEQGESYGYTF. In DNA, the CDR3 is TGTGCCAGCAGCCAAGAACAGGGGGAGAGTTATGGCTACACCTTC.

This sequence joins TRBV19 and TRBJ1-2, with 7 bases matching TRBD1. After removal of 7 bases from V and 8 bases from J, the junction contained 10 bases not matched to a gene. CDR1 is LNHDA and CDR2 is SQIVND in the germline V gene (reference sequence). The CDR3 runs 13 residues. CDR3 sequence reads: CASKPTGVGGYTF. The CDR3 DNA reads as TGTGCCAGTAAACCCACAGGGGTCGGGGGCTACACCTTC.

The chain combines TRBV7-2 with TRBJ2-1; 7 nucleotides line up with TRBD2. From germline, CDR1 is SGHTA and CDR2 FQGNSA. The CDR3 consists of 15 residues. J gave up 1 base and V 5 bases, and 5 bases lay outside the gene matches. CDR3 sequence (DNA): TGTGCCAGCAGCGTCATAGCGGGTTCCTACAATGAGCAGTTCTTC. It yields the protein CASSVIAGSYNEQFF.

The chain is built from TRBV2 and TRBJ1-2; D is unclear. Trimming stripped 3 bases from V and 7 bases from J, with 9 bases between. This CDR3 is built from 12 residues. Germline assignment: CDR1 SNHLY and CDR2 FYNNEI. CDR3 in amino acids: CASSDHGRGYTF. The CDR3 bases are TGTGCCAGCAGTGATCACGGCCGTGGCTACACCTTC.

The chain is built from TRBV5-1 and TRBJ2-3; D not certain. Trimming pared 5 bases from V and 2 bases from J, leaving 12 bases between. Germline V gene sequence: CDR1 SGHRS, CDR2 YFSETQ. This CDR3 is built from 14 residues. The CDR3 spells CASRPVSNTDTQYF. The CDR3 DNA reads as TGCGCCAGCAGACCGGTATCGAACACAGATACGCAGTATTTT.

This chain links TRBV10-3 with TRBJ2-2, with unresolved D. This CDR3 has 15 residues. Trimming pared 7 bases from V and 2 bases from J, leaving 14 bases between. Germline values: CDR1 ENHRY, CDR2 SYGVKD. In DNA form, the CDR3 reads TGTGCCATCACTCCGACTCCTTTCAACACCGGGGAGCTGTTTTTT. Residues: CAITPTPFNTGELFF.

In DNA form, the CDR3 reads TGTGCCAGCAGCTCCGGTAGCGGACTAGAGCAGTTCTTC. This sequence encodes CASSSGSGLEQFF. The chain is built from TRBV7-6 and TRBJ2-1; possibly TRBD2 for D (6 bases). The CDR3 extends over 13 amino acids. Germline lookup yields CDR1 SGHVS and CDR2 FNYEAQ. The V gene lost 4 bases and the J gene lost 10 bases, with 14 bases spanning the gap.

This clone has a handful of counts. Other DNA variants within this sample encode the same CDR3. The CDR3 region is CASSPQGNTEAFF. The CDR3 region has the DNA TGTGCCAGCTCACCTCAAGGCAACACTGAAGCTTTCTTT. The rearrangement uses TRBV18 and TRBJ1-1; D is unresolved. Germline V lookup: CDR1 KGHSH, CDR2 LQKENI. The CDR3 loop spans 13 amino acids. Trimming took 3 bases from V and 2 from J, leaving 7 bases between them. The complete variable domain, with remaining parts taken from reference TRBV18 and TRBJ1-1, reads NAGVMQNPRHLVRRRGQEARLRCSPMKGHSHVYWYRQLPEEGLKFMVYLQKENIIDESGMPKERFSAEFPKEGPSILRIQQVVRGDSAAYFCASSPQGNTEAFFGQGTRLTVV.